The rows below give T cell receptor beta chains drawn from one sample of a study of blood T cells in healthy people across ages. TCRdb passed the 5' RACE reads through MiXCR, listing each CDR3 protein once. The data contain roughly 800,000 distinct CDR3 sequences, about a quarter of them seen just once; the ten biggest clones take up around 3%. A further study also used this sample, focusing on T cells of mothers and their children.

The sequenced sample was blood. Source of these receptors: a boy younger than 18 in good health. The CDR3 runs from the conserved cysteine through the conserved F or W. The D gene is left open where the match is weak. Size is stated for part of the rows, as once, few or many counts, or as a class when the clone is expanded.

J: TRBJ2-7
D: TRBD1
size: NA
V: TRBV7-3
CDR3: CASSSSSGTAYEQYF
DNA: TGTGCCAGCAGCTCAAGCTCCGGGACAGCCTACGAGCAGTACTTC

J: TRBJ2-3
D: TRBD1
size: NA
V: TRBV12-3/TRBV12-4
CDR3: CASRVTTGASTDTQYF
DNA: TGTGCCAGCAGAGTAACGACAGGGGCCAGCACAGATACGCAGTATTTT

J: TRBJ2-1
D: NA
size: few
V: TRBV3-1
CDR3: CASSQAWDRSYNEQFF
DNA: TGTGCCAGCAGCCAAGCATGGGACCGCTCCTACAATGAGCAGTTCTTC

J: TRBJ2-3
D: NA
size: few
V: TRBV24-1
CDR3: CATSAYRPTDTQYF
DNA: TGTGCCACCAGTGCTTATAGGCCCACAGATACGCAGTATTTT

J: TRBJ2-1
D: TRBD1
size: NA
V: TRBV2
CDR3: CASSQQGPSYNEQFF
DNA: TGTGCCAGCAGCCAACAGGGGCCTTCCTACAATGAGCAGTTCTTC

J: TRBJ2-1
D: NA
size: NA
V: TRBV7-9
CDR3: CASSLASFGEQFF
DNA: TGTGCCAGCAGCTTAGCTAGCTTCGGTGAGCAGTTCTTC

J: TRBJ2-5
D: NA
size: NA
V: TRBV6-1
CDR3: CASSIVRSAQETQYF
DNA: TGTGCCAGCAGTATAGTGCGGTCTGCTCAAGAGACCCAGTACTTC

J: TRBJ2-7
D: TRBD1
size: NA
V: TRBV12-3/TRBV12-4
CDR3: CASSLQQGYNEQYF
DNA: TGTGCCAGCAGTTTGCAACAGGGGTACAACGAGCAGTACTTC

J: TRBJ2-1
D: NA
size: NA
V: TRBV5-1
CDR3: CASSLSSDQSSYNEQFF
DNA: TGCGCCAGCAGCTTATCTAGCGATCAGAGCTCCTACAATGAGCAGTTCTTC

J: TRBJ2-5
D: NA
size: NA
V: TRBV7-9
CDR3: CASSLDVAGAAETQYF
DNA: TGTGCCAGCAGCTTAGATGTGGCAGGGGCCGCGGAGACCCAGTACTTC

J: TRBJ2-3
D: TRBD2
size: NA
V: TRBV5-6
CDR3: CASSGMGLADLDTQYF
DNA: TGTGCCAGCAGCGGGATGGGACTAGCGGATTTGGATACGCAGTATTTT

J: TRBJ1-2
D: NA
size: NA
V: TRBV5-1
CDR3: CASSPDGGTNYGYTF
DNA: TGCGCCAGCAGCCCGGATGGAGGGACTAACTATGGCTACACCTTC

J: TRBJ1-2
D: NA
size: NA
V: TRBV6-2/TRBV6-3
CDR3: CASSRDGYTF
DNA: TGTGCCAGCAGCAGGGATGGCTACACCTTC

J: TRBJ2-4
D: NA
size: few
V: TRBV4-1
CDR3: CASSRRAEKVDIQYF
DNA: TGCGCCAGCAGCCGAAGGGCTGAAAAGGTGGACATTCAGTACTTC

J: TRBJ2-3
D: TRBD2
size: NA
V: TRBV10-3
CDR3: CAISKTGTSGGGTDTQYF
DNA: TGTGCCATCAGTAAAACCGGGACTAGCGGGGGAGGGACAGATACGCAGTATTTT

J: TRBJ1-5
D: TRBD1
size: NA
V: TRBV18
CDR3: CASSPLGTGGVQPQHF
DNA: TGTGCCAGCTCACCGCTCGGGACAGGGGGCGTTCAGCCCCAGCATTTT

J: TRBJ2-7
D: TRBD2
size: NA
V: TRBV20-1
CDR3: CSASSSTSGGTYEQYF
DNA: TGCAGTGCTAGCTCATCCACTAGCGGGGGGACCTACGAGCAGTACTTC

J: TRBJ2-4
D: NA
size: NA
V: TRBV12-3/TRBV12-4
CDR3: CASSETGHIQYF
DNA: TGTGCCAGCAGTGAGACCGGACACATTCAGTACTTC

J: TRBJ1-3
D: NA
size: NA
V: TRBV7-9
CDR3: CASSLDQSGGNTIYF
DNA: TGTGCCAGCAGCTTAGATCAGAGCGGTGGAAACACCATATATTTT

J: TRBJ1-1
D: NA
size: NA
V: TRBV20-1
CDR3: CSASTGSGRVLEAFF
DNA: TGCAGTGCTAGCACAGGGTCGGGGCGGGTATTGGAAGCTTTCTTT

J: TRBJ2-7
D: NA
size: once
V: TRBV4-1
CDR3: CASSPLGQRSSYEQYF
DNA: TGCGCCAGCAGCCCCTTAGGACAGAGGAGCTCCTACGAGCAGTACTTC

J: TRBJ2-1
D: NA
size: NA
V: TRBV5-1
CDR3: CASAGGSSYNEQFF
DNA: TGCGCCAGTGCAGGAGGGAGCTCCTACAATGAGCAGTTCTTC

J: TRBJ2-3
D: NA
size: NA
V: TRBV5-1
CDR3: CASSSRVPADTQYF
DNA: TGCGCCAGCAGCTCCAGGGTTCCTGCAGATACGCAGTATTTT

J: TRBJ1-5
D: NA
size: NA
V: TRBV4-1
CDR3: CASSQGSLQRNQPQHF
DNA: TGCGCCAGCAGCCAAGGCAGTCTGCAGCGCAATCAGCCCCAGCATTTT

J: TRBJ1-2
D: NA
size: few
V: TRBV10-3
CDR3: CAISPRGGGGSNYGYTF
DNA: TGTGCCATCAGCCCCCGAGGAGGCGGGGGCTCTAACTATGGCTACACCTTC

J: TRBJ1-1
D: NA
size: NA
V: TRBV19
CDR3: CASSLAYSGSTEAFF
DNA: TGTGCCAGTAGCCTAGCGTACAGTGGGTCCACTGAAGCTTTCTTT

J: TRBJ2-5
D: TRBD2
size: NA
V: TRBV12-3/TRBV12-4
CDR3: CASSLQRGRGETQYF
DNA: TGTGCCAGCAGTTTACAGCGGGGACGTGGTGAGACCCAGTACTTC

J: TRBJ2-1
D: TRBD1
size: NA
V: TRBV12-3/TRBV12-4
CDR3: CASRPGTGNEQFF
DNA: TGTGCCAGCAGACCCGGGACAGGCAATGAGCAGTTCTTC

J: TRBJ2-1
D: NA
size: few
V: TRBV11-2
CDR3: CASSSPQGPIVSHEQFF
DNA: TGTGCCAGCAGCTCCCCCCAGGGCCCGATAGTCTCCCATGAGCAGTTCTTC

J: TRBJ2-5
D: NA
size: many
V: TRBV5-4
CDR3: CASSLEGRETQYF
DNA: TGTGCCAGCAGCTTAGAGGGCCGGGAGACCCAGTACTTC

J: TRBJ2-3
D: TRBD2
size: NA
V: TRBV29-1
CDR3: CSAAARLAKDTQYF
DNA: TGCAGCGCCGCCGCGAGACTAGCGAAGGATACGCAGTATTTT